This paragraph covers one T cell receptor beta chain sequence. Its specificity is unknown. The data originate from a study of shared clonotypes between healthy human individuals. Profiling relied on immunoSEQ multiplex PCR, and the TCRdb table lists in-frame clones only, not all of them. The sample lists over 1.5 million clones; approximately 98% were seen once. It was into CD45RA+ naive and CD45RA-negative memory subsets that the CD4+ cells were split. Study-level results: Naive subsets generally had larger estimated richness than memory subsets. Relative to their counterparts shared across all four donors, non-shared clonotypes exhibited diminished generation probabilities.

The receptor comes from a man aged 30-40 years in good health. What was sequenced was naive CD4+ T cells sorted from blood. Sample subset: CD45RA+ positively selected.

The CDR3 coding sequence is TGTGCCAGCTCGCAAAAACCCATATCGGGCTACACCTTC. Its translation is CASSQKPISGYTF. The rearrangement uses TRBV18 and TRBJ1-2; D is unclear. V gave up 6 bases and J gave up 8 bases, with 16 bases separating them. The CDR3 consists of 13 residues. Germline V gene sequence: CDR1 KGHSH, CDR2 LQKENI.